The TCR beta chain under discussion was sequenced for a study of T cells in Graves' hyperthyroidism and ophthalmopathy. Study findings and constraints: Clonotypes that were expanded in thyroid above 0.001 mostly appeared in blood too.

Amplified TCR beta CDR3 regions derived from RNA transcripts. The HTBI primer set was used in a first-round RT-PCR of the TCR CDR3. TCRdb independently ran MiXCR on the multiplex PCR reads; one entry per CDR3 protein. The sample lists 450,000 to 700,000 distinct CDR3 sequences, roughly 50% occurring once. Germline CDR1 is MGHRA and CDR2 is YSYEKL. This CDR3 has 15 amino acids. V lost 1 base and J 2 bases, leaving 9 bases between the germline ends. As concerns this clonotype: Its antigen remains unidentified.

The chain employs TRBV4-1 and TRBJ1-3; D remains unclear. The sample taken for sequencing was peripheral blood or thyroid tissue (not recorded which). This receptor was taken from a woman under 30 with Graves' hyperthyroidism. The CDR3 region is CASSQVAGTGNTIYF. The CDR3 nucleotides read TGCGCCAGCAGCCAAGTAGCGGGTACTGGAAACACCATATATTTT.